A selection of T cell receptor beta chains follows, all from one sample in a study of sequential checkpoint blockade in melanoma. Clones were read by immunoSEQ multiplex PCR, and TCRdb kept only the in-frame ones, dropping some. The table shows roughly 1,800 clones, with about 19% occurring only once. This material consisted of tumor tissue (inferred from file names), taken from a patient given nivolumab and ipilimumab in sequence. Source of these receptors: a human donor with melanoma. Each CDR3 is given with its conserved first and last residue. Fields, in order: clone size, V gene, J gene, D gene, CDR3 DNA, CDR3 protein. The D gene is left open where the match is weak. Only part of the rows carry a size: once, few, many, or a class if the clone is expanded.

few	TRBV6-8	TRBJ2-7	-	TGTGCCAGCAGTTACACTGGGGATTACGAGCAGTACTTC	CASSYTGDYEQYF
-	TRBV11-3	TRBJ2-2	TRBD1	TGTGCCAGCAGCAAACAGGGGGACACCGGGGAGCTGTTTTTT	CASSKQGDTGELFF
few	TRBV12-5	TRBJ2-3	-	TGTGCCACCGCTGGGGGGGATACGCAGTATTTT	CATAGGDTQYF
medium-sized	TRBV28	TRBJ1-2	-	TGTGCCAGCAGTATTTCCACCCATGCTAACTATGGCTACACCTTC	CASSISTHANYGYTF
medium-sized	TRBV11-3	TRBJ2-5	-	TGTGCCAGCAGCTTAGTAATGGCCGGGGAGACCCAGTACTTC	CASSLVMAGETQYF
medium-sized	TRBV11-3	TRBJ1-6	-	TGTGCCAGCAGCTTTTCGTCACAGGGCCGGGACACCCTCCACTTT	CASSFSSQGRDTLHF
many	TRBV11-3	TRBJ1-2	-	TGTGCCAGCAGCTTGGAACAGGGATCTGGGTATGGCTACACCTTC	CASSLEQGSGYGYTF
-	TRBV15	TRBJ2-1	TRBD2	TGTGCCACCAGCAGAGCGGGGGGGGACAATGAGCAGTTCTTC	CATSRAGGDNEQFF
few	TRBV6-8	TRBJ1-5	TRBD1	TGTGCCAGCAGAAGCTTCAGGGGGCTCGATCAGCCCCAGCATTTT	CASRSFRGLDQPQHF
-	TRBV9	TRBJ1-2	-	TGTGCCAGCAGAACCCTGACAGGTTCTCATGGCTACACCTTC	CASRTLTGSHGYTF
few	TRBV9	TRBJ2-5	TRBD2	TGTGCCAGCAGCGTAGGAGTAGGCGGGGGGGCGAGGGAGACCCAGTACTTC	CASSVGVGGGARETQYF
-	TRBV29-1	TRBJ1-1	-	TGCAGCGTGGGGGAGGGGAACACTGAAGCTTTCTTT	CSVGEGNTEAFF
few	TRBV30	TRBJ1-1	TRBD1	TGTGCCTGGAGGCCTCCAGGGGGAAGGGCTGAAGCTTTCTTT	CAWRPPGGRAEAFF
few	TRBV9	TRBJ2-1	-	TGTGCCAGCAGCGTACAGGGAAGCTCCTACAATGAGCAGTTCTTC	CASSVQGSSYNEQFF
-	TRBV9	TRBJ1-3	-	TGTGCCAGCAGCGCGGGGGGTGTGTCGACCTCTGGAAACACCATATATTTT	CASSAGGVSTSGNTIYF
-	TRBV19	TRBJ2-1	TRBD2	TGTGCCAGTAGTTCGCGGGGGGGCGGTGTAAATGAGCAGTTCTTC	CASSSRGGGVNEQFF
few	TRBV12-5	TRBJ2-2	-	TGTGCGACCGCGGGCGAAACCGGGGAGCTGTTTTTT	CATAGETGELFF
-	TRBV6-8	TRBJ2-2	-	TGTGCCACCACCGGGACCGACTCCGGGGAGCTGTTTTTT	CATTGTDSGELFF
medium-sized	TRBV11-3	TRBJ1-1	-	TGTGCCAGCAGCTCCCCCCGGGGGGCCACTGAAGCTTTCTTT	CASSSPRGATEAFF
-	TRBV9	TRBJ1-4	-	TGTGCCAGCAGACAAAGCGGGTCAGCGGAAAAACTGTTTTTT	CASRQSGSAEKLFF
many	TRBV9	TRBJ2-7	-	TGTGCCAGCAGCGTAGACGTGGGGGCGTCCTACGAGCAGTACTTC	CASSVDVGASYEQYF
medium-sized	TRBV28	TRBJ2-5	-	TGTGCCAGCAGTTCACGGACAGGGAGGGGGGTGGAGACCCAGTACTTC	CASSSRTGRGVETQYF
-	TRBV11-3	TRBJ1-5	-	TGTGCCAGCAGCCTCGAGGCTCTAAATCAGCCCCAGCATTTT	CASSLEALNQPQHF
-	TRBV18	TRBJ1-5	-	TGTGCCAGCTCACCGAACCCAGGTTCTAGTGATCAGCCCCAGCATTTT	CASSPNPGSSDQPQHF
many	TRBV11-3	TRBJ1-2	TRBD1	TGTGCCAGCAGCTTTGGGGGTACAGGGGTGGCCTATGGCTACACCTTC	CASSFGGTGVAYGYTF
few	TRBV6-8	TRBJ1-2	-	TGTGCCAGCAGTTACAGTCGTCTATTTGGCTACACCTTC	CASSYSRLFGYTF
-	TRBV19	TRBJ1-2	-	TGTGCCAGTAGCAAACCCGTGGGGCAGAGCTATGGCTACACCTTC	CASSKPVGQSYGYTF
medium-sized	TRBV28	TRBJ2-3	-	TGTGCCAGCAGTTTGATGGGCTCAGATACGCAGTATTTT	CASSLMGSDTQYF
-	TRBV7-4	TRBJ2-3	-	TGTGCCAGCAGCTTAGAACGCACAGATACGCAGTATTTT	CASSLERTDTQYF
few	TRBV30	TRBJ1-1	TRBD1	TGTGCCTGGAGTAGCGGGACAGGGTGGGGCGAAGCTTTCTTT	CAWSSGTGWGEAFF
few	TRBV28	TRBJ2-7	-	TGTGCCAGCAGTTGGGCATTCTACGAGCAGTACTTC	CASSWAFYEQYF
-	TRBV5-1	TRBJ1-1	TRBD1	TGCGCCAGCAGGGGACAGGGGGCAACGGACACTGAAGCTTTCTTT	CASRGQGATDTEAFF
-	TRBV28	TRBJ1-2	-	TGTGCCAGCAAGGGATGGGGGGCTGGTGGCTACACCTTC	CASKGWGAGGYTF
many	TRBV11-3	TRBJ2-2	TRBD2	TGTGCCAGCAGCCCCTGGGCTAGCGGGGCCCGGAACACCGGGGAGCTGTTTTTT	CASSPWASGARNTGELFF
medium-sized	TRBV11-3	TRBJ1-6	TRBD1	TGTGCCAGCAGCTTCATGACAGGGGAGAATTCACCCCTCCACTTT	CASSFMTGENSPLHF
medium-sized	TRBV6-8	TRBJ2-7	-	TGTGCCAGTCTTAGACTGGGGTCCTACGAGCAGTACTTC	CASLRLGSYEQYF
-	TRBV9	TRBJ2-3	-	TGTGCCAGCAGCGGAAGACTAGTTTCTAGCACAGATACGCAGTATTTT	CASSGRLVSSTDTQYF
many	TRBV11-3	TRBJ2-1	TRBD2	TGTGCCAGCAGCCCGATCGGGACTAGCAATGAGCAGTTCTTC	CASSPIGTSNEQFF
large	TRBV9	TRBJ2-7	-	TGTGCCAGCAGCGTATCCGGCAGAGCCTACGAGCAGTACTTC	CASSVSGRAYEQYF
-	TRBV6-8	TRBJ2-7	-	TGTGCCAGCAGTTACCCGGCGGGGGAGCAGTACTTC	CASSYPAGEQYF
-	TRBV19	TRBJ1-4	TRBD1	TGTGCCAGTACTAGCTTGGGCAGGGGGAATGAAAAACTGTTTTTT	CASTSLGRGNEKLFF
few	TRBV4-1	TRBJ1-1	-	TGCGCCAGCAGCCCCATATCGGACAGTATGAACACTGAAGCTTTCTTT	CASSPISDSMNTEAFF